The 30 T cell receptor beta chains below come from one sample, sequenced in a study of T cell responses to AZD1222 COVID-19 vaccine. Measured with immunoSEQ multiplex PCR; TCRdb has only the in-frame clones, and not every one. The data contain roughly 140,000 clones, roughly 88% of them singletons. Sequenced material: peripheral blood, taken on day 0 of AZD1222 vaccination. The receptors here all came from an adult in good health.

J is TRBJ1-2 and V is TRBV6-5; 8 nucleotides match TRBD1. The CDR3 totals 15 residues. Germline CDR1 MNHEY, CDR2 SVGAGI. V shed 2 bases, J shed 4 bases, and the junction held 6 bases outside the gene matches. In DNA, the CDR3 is TGTGCCAGCAGTTACCGCGGACAGGGCAGCTATGGCTACACCTTC. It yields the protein CASSYRGQGSYGYTF.

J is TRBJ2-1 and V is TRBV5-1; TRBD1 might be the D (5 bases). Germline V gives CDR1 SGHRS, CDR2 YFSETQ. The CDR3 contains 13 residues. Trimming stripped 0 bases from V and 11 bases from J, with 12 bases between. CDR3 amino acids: CASSLGQLEQQFF. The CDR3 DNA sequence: TGCGCCAGCAGCTTGGGACAGTTAGAACAGCAGTTCTTC.

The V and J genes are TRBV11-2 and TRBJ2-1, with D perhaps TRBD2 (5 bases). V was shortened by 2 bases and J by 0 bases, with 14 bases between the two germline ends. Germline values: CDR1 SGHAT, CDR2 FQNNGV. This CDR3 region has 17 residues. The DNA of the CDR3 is TGTGCCAGCAGCTTAAGGGAAGCGGCGAGCTCCTACAATGAGCAGTTCTTC. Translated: CASSLREAASSYNEQFF.

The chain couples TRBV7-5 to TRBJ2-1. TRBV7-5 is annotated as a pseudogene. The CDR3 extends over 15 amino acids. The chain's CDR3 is CARREGPRILNEQFF. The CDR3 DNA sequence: TGTGCCAGAAGGGAAGGACCCCGCATCCTGAATGAGCAGTTCTTC.

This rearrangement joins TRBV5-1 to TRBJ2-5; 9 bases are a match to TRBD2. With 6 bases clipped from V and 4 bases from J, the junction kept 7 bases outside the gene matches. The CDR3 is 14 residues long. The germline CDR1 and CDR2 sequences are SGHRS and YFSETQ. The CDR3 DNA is TGCGCCAGCAACGCGGGAGGGTCCGGAGAGACCCAGTACTTC. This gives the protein CASNAGGSGETQYF.

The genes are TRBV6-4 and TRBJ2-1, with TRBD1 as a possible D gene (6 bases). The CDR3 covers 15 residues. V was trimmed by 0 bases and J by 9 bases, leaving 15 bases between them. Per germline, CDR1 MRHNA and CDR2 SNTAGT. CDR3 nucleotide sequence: TGTGCCAGCAGTGACTCAGGGGGAGAAGGCGGTGAGCAGTTCTTC. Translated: CASSDSGGEGGEQFF.

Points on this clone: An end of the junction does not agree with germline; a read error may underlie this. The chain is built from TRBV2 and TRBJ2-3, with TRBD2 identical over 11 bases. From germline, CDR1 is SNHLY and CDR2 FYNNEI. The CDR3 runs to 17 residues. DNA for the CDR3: TGTGCCAGCAGAGAAGGGGGACTAGCGGAGGGCACAGATACGCAGTATTTT. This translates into CASREGGLAEGTDTQYF.

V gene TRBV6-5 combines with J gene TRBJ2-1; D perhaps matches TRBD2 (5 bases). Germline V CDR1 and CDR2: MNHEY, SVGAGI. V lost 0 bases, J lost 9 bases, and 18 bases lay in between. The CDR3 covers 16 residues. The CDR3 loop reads CASSYSGGTTSGEQFF. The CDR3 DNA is TGTGCCAGCAGTTACTCTGGAGGCACAACGTCGGGTGAGCAGTTCTTC.

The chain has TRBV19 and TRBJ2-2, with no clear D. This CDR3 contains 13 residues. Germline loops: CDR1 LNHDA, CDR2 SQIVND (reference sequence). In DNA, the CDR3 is TGTGCTTCGGAGAGGACGAACACCGGGGAGCTGTTTTTT. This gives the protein CASERTNTGELFF. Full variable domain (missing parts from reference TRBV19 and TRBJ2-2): DGGITQSPKYLFRKEGQNVTLSCEQNLNHDAMYWYRQDPGQGLRLIYYSQIVNDFQKGDIAEGYSVSREKKESFPLTVTSAQKNPTAFYLCASERTNTGELFFGEGSRLTVL.

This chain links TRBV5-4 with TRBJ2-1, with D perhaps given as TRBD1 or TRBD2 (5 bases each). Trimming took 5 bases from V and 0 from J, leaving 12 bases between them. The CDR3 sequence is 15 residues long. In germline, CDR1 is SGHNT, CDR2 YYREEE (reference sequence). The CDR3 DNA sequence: TGTGCCAGCAGGAGAGGGGATAGCTCCTACAATGAGCAGTTCTTC. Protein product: CASRRGDSSYNEQFF.

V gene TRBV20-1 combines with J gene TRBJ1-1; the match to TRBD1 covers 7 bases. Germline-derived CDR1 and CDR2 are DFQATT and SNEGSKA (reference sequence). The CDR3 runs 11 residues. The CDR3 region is CRSGGTTEAFF. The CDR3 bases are TGCAGGTCAGGGGGTACGACTGAAGCTTTCTTT.

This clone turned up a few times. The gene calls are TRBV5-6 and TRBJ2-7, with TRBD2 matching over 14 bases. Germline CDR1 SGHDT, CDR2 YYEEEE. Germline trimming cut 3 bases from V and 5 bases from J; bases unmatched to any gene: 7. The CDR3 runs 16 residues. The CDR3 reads CASSWGLAGVGDEQYF. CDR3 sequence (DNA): TGTGCCAGCAGCTGGGGACTAGCGGGAGTCGGAGACGAGCAGTACTTC. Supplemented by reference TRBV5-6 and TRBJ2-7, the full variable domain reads DAGVTQSPTHLIKTRGQQVTLRCSPKSGHDTVSWYQQALGQGPQFIFQYYEEEERQRGNFPDRFSGHQFPNYSSELNVNALLLGDSALYLCASSWGLAGVGDEQYFGPGTRLTVT.

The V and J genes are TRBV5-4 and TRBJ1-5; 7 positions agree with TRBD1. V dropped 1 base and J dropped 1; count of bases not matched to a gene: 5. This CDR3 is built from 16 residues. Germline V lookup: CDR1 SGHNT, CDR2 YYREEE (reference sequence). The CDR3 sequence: CASSLWTGYSNQPQHF. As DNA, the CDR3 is TGTGCCAGCAGCTTGTGGACAGGTTACAGCAATCAGCCCCAGCATTTT.

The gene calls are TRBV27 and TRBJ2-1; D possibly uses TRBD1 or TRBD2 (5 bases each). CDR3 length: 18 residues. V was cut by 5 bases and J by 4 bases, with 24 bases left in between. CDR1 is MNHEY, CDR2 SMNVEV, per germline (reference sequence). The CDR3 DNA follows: TGTGCCAGCAGTCCCCTTCGGGGCGCGGGTCCAAGGTACAATGAGCAGTTCTTC. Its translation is CASSPLRGAGPRYNEQFF.

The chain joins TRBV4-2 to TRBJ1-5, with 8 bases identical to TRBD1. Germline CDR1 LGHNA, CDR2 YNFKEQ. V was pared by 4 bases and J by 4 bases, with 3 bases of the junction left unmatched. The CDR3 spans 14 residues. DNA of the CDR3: TGTGCCAGCAGCCCGGGACAGGCAAATCAGCCCCAGCATTTT. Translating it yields CASSPGQANQPQHF.

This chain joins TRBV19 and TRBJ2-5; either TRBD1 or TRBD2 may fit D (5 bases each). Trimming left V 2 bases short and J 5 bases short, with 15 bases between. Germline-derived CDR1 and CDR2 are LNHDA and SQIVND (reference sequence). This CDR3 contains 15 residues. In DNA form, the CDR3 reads TGTGCCAGTAGTATACACGAAGACAGAGGGGAGACCCAGTACTTC. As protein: CASSIHEDRGETQYF.

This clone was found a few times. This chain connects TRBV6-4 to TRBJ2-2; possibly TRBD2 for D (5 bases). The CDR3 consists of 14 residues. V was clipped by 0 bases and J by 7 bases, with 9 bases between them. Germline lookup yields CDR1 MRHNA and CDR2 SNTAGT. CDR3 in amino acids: CASSDSGEDGELFF. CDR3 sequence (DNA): TGTGCCAGCAGTGACTCGGGAGAGGACGGGGAGCTGTTTTTT.

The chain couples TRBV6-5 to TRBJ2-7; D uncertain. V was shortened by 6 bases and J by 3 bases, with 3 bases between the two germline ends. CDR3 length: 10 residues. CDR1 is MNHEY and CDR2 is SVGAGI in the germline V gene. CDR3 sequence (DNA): TGTGCCAGCAGGAACTACGAGCAGTACTTC. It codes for CASRNYEQYF.

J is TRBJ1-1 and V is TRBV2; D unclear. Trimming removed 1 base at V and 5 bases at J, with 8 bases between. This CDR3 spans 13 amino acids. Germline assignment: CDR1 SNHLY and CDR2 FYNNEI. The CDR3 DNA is TGTGCCAGCAGTGAAGGGGGATGGACTGAAGCTTTCTTT. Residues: CASSEGGWTEAFF.

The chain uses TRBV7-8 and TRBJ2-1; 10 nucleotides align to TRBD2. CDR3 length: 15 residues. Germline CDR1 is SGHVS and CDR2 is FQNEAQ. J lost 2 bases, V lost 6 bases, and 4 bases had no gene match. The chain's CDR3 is CASRRLAGPYNEQFF. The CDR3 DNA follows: TGTGCCAGCAGACGACTAGCGGGCCCCTACAATGAGCAGTTCTTC.

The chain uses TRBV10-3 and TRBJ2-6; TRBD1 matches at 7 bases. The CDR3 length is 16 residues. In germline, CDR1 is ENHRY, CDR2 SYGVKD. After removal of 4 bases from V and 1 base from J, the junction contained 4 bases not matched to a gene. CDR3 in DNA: TGTGCCATCAGTGCCCGACAGGGTTCTGGGGCCAACGTCCTGACTTTC. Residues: CAISARQGSGANVLTF.

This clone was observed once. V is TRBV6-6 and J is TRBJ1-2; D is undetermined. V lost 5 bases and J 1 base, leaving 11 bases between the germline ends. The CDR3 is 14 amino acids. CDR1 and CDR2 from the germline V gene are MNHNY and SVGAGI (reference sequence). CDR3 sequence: CASSGRVINYGYTF. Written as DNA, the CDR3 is TGTGCCAGCAGTGGCCGGGTTATTAACTATGGCTACACCTTC.

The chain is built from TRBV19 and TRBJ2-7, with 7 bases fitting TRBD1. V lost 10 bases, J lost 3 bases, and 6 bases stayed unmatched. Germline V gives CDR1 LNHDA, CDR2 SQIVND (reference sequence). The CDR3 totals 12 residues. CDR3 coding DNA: TGTGCCACGGGGCAGGGGGTCTACGAGCAGTACTTC. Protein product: CATGQGVYEQYF.

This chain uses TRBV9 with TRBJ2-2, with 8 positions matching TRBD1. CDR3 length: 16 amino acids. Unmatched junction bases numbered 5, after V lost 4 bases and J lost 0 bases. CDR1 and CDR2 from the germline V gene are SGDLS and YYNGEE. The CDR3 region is CASSPGQAANTGELFF. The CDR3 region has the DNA TGTGCCAGCAGCCCGGGACAGGCGGCGAACACCGGGGAGCTGTTTTTT.

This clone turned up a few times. CDR3 DNA sequence: TGTGCCAGCAGCCAAGAACTCTCGGCGTCTGGAGCTTTCTTT. Amino acids: CASSQELSASGAFF. The rearrangement uses TRBV3-1 (or the pseudogene TRBV3-2) and TRBJ1-1; D unclear. The CDR3 has 14 amino acids. The V end lost 0 bases, the J end lost 10 bases, and 15 bases lay between the germline ends. The germline V gene encodes CDR1 LGHDT and CDR2 YNNKEL (reference sequence).

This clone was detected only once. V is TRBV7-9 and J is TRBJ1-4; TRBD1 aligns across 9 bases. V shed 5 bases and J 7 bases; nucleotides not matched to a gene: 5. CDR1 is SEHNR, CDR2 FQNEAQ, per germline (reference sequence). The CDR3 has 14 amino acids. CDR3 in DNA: TGTGCCAGCAGCACCACAGGGGGCAGTGAAAAACTGTTTTTT. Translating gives CASSTTGGSEKLFF.

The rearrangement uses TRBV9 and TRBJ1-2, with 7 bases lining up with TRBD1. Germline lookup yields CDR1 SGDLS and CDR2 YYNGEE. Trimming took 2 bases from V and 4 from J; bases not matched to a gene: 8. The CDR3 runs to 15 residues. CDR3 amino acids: CASSVSTGEAYGYTF. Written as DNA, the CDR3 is TGTGCCAGCAGCGTTAGTACAGGGGAGGCCTATGGCTACACCTTC.

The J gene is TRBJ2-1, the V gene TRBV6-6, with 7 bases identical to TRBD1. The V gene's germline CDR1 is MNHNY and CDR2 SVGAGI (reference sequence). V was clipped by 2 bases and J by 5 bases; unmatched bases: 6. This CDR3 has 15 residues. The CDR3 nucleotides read TGTGCCAGCAGTTACCAGGGACAGACCAACAATGAGCAGTTCTTC. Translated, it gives CASSYQGQTNNEQFF.

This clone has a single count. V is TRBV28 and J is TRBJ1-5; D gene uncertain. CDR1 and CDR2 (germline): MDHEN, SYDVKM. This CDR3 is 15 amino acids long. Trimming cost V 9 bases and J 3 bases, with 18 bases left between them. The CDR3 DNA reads TGTGCCAGTTCAAAGTGGGAGAGCAACAATCAGCCCCAGCATTTT. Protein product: CASSKWESNNQPQHF.

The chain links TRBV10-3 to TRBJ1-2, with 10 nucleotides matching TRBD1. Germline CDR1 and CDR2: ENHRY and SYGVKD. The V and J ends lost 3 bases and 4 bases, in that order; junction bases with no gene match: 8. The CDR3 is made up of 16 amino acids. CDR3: CAISDPGQGTGYGYTF. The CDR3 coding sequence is TGTGCCATCAGTGATCCGGGACAGGGGACTGGCTATGGCTACACCTTC.